This T cell receptor beta chain was captured in a study of T cells after yellow fever vaccination. This clonotype was seen repeatedly, ten times or more. Germline CDR1 and CDR2: SGHRS and YFSETQ. This CDR3 has 16 amino acids. After removal of 0 bases from V and 5 bases from J, the junction contained 7 bases not matched to a gene. Researchers made TCR cDNA using 5'RACE template switching, and this step added a universal primer site and UMIs. TCRdb fed the 5' RACE reads into MiXCR, producing one record per CDR3 protein. The sample includes about 320,000 distinct CDR3 sequences, 9.5% to 12% of them seen just once.

The receptor was isolated from a man younger than 35 who received the YFV17D yellow fever vaccine. The chain carries TRBV5-1 and TRBJ1-4; 7 bases are a match to TRBD1. Sequences were derived from CD4+ T cells sorted from PBMCs, sampled 45 days after the yellow fever booster vaccination. CDR3 DNA: TGCGCCAGCAGCTTGGGACAGACAGGGCAGAATGAAAAACTGTTTTTT. Translating gives CASSLGQTGQNEKLFF.